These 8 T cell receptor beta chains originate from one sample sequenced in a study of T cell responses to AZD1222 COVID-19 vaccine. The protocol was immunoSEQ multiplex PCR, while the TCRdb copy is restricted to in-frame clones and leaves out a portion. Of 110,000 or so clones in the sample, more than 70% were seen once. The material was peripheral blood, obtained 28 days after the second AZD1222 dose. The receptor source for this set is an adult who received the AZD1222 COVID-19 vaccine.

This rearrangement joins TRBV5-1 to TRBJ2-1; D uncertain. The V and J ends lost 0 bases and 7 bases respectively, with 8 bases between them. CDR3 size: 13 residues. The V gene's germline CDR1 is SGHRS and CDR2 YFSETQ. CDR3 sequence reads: CASSLAVGNEQFF. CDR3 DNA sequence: TGCGCCAGCAGCTTGGCCGTGGGGAATGAGCAGTTCTTC. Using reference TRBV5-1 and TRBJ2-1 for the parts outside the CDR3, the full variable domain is KAGVTQTPRYLIKTRGQQVTLSCSPISGHRSVSWYQQTPGQGLQFLFEYFSETQRNKGNFPGRFSGRQFSNSRSEMNVSTLELGDSALYLCASSLAVGNEQFFGPGTRLTVL.

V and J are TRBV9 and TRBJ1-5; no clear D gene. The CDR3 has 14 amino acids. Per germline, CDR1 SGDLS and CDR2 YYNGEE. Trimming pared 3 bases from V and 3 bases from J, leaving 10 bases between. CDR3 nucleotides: TGTGCCAGCAGCGACCGGGCACCCAATCAGCCCCAGCATTTT. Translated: CASSDRAPNQPQHF.

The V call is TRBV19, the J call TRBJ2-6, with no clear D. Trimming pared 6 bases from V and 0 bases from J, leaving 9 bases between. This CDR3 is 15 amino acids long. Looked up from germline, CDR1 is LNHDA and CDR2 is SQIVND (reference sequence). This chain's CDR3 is CASSLPGSGANVLTF. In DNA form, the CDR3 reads TGTGCCAGTAGCCTACCCGGCTCTGGGGCCAACGTCCTGACTTTC.

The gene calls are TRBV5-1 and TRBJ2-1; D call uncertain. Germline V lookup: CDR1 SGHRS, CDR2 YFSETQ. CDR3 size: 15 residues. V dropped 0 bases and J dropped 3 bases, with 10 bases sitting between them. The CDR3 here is CASSLAVSHYNEQFF. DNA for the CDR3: TGCGCCAGCAGCTTGGCCGTGTCCCACTACAATGAGCAGTTCTTC.

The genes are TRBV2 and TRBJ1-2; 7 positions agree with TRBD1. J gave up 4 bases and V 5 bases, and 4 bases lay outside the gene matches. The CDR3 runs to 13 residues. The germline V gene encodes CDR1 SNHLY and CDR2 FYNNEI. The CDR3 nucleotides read TGTGCCAGCAGTAGTCAGGGGGTCTATGGCTACACCTTC. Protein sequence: CASSSQGVYGYTF.

The CDR3 loop reads CASRKGLAGRETQYF. The DNA of the CDR3 is TGTGCCAGCAGAAAAGGACTAGCGGGTAGAGAGACCCAGTACTTC. The V gene is TRBV5-4, the J gene TRBJ2-5; TRBD2 aligns across 11 bases. The J segment lost 4 bases and the V segment lost 5 bases, leaving 7 bases of the junction unmatched. CDR1 is SGHNT and CDR2 is YYREEE in the germline V gene (reference sequence). The CDR3 totals 15 residues.

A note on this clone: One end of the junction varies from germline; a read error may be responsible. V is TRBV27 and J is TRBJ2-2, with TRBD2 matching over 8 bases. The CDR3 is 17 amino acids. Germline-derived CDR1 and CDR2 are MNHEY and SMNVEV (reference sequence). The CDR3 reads CASSALAGGGNTRELFF. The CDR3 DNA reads TGTGCCAGCAGCGCCCTTGCGGGAGGAGGGAACACCAGGGAGCTGTTTTTT.

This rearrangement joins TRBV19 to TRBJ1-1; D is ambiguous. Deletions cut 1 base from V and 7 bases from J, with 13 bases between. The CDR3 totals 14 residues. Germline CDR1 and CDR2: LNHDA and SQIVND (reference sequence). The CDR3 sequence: CASSIGSRAVEAFF. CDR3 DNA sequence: TGTGCCAGTAGTATAGGTTCAAGGGCGGTTGAAGCTTTCTTT.